The 24 T cell receptor beta chains reported below all come from one sample, sequenced in a study of T cell repertoires in cytomegalovirus infection. For these TCRs, the target antigens are not known. TCRdb itself ran the reads through MiXCR, one entry per CDR3 protein. Here the sample spans fewer than 1,000,000 distinct CDR3 sequences, less than 35% being singletons. The specimen comprised cultured CD8+ T cells from PBMCs, sampled from culture after CMV antigen stimulation. The receptors come from a human donor in good health (CMV status not recorded). Some clones in this sample may be carry-over from other donors' samples.

The CDR3 is CASSLTSGTGWETQYF. The CDR3 DNA reads as TGTGCCAGCAGCTTGACCTCCGGGACAGGGTGGGAGACCCAGTACTTC. The chain has TRBV7-6 and TRBJ2-5; 9 nucleotides align to TRBD1. This CDR3 is 16 amino acids long. The germline V gene has CDR1 SGHVS and CDR2 FNYEAQ. The V gene end was trimmed by 3 bases and the J gene end by 5 bases; junction bases not matched to a gene: 10.

This chain links TRBV29-1 with TRBJ1-1; 7 bases match TRBD1. The germline gives CDR1 SQVTM, CDR2 ANQGSEA. The CDR3 sequence is 10 residues long. V shed 5 bases, J shed 11 bases, and the junction held 5 bases outside the gene matches. CDR3 DNA: TGCAGCGTTTCTCAGGGGGATGCTTTCTTT. Its protein is CSVSQGDAFF.

The rearrangement links TRBV6-5 to TRBJ2-7; TRBD1 matches at 7 bases. The CDR3 sequence is 14 residues long. CDR1 and CDR2 from the germline V gene are MNHEY and SVGAGI. V gave up 4 bases and J gave up 4 bases; unmatched junction bases: 7. In nucleotides, the CDR3 is TGTGCCAGCAGTTCCACAGGGGTCATTTACGAGCAGTACGTC. This encodes CASSSTGVIYEQYV.

This clonotype was recorded a few times. V and J are TRBV7-6 and TRBJ2-1, with no clear D. The CDR3 consists of 14 residues. V was trimmed by 5 bases and J by 6 bases, leaving 14 bases between them. CDR1 is SGHVS, CDR2 FNYEAQ, per germline. CDR3 sequence reads: CASSDTVGINEQFF. The DNA for the CDR3 is TGTGCCAGCAGCGATACCGTGGGGATCAATGAGCAGTTCTTC.

This clonotype was found a few times. The rearrangement links TRBV28 to TRBJ2-1, with 11 positions matching TRBD2. Losses at the gene ends were 3 bases for V and 9 bases for J; bases not matched to a gene: 13. The CDR3 contains 17 residues. CDR1 is MDHEN, CDR2 SYDVKM, per germline. The CDR3 is CASSFPLAGGAAGEQFF. As DNA, the CDR3 is TGTGCCAGCAGTTTTCCTCTAGCGGGGGGTGCAGCGGGTGAGCAGTTCTTC.

The chain carries TRBV5-1 and TRBJ1-1; tentative D call: TRBD1 (5 bases). This CDR3 spans 15 amino acids. CDR1 and CDR2 from the germline V gene are SGHRS and YFSETQ. The ends were cut back, 5 bases at V and 0 bases at J, with 14 bases in the middle. DNA for the CDR3: TGCGCCAGCAGGCCAGGGTTTATCATGAACACTGAAGCTTTCTTT. Its translation: CASRPGFIMNTEAFF.

The chain recombines TRBV12-3 or TRBV12-4 with TRBJ2-7; TRBD2 matches 11 bases. V shed 7 bases and J 6 bases; nucleotides not matched to a gene: 8. The CDR3 consists of 14 residues. The CDR3 bases are TGTGCCAGCACCCCGACTAGCGGGGCCGGCGAGCAGTACTTC. The encoded protein is CASTPTSGAGEQYF.

The V call is TRBV6-5, the J call TRBJ2-1, with D unresolved. The CDR3 length is 13 residues. V lost 6 bases to trimming and J lost 7 bases, with 13 bases between them. Looked up from germline, CDR1 is MNHEY and CDR2 is SVGAGI. CDR3 loop: CASSHQPGNEQFF. The CDR3 coding sequence is TGTGCCAGCAGCCACCAGCCGGGTAATGAGCAGTTCTTC.

This clonotype was counted between two and nine times. The rearrangement links TRBV12-3 or TRBV12-4 to TRBJ2-7, with 7 nucleotides matching TRBD1. Unmatched junction bases numbered 7, after V lost 4 bases and J lost 4 bases. The CDR3 has 14 amino acids. The CDR3 sequence: CASSSDRVGYEQYF. CDR3 sequence (DNA): TGTGCCAGCAGTTCAGACAGGGTAGGGTACGAGCAGTACTTC.

This chain links TRBV5-8 with TRBJ1-1; no definite D call. The V gene's germline CDR1 is SGHTS and CDR2 YDEGEE. This CDR3 region has 11 residues. With 4 bases removed from V and 10 bases from J, the gap between germline ends came to 11 bases. The CDR3 nucleotides are TGTGCCAGCAGCCGCGGACCCGGAGCTTTCTTT. Translated: CASSRGPGAFF. The whole variable domain, filled in from reference TRBV5-8 and TRBJ1-1, reads EAGVTQSPTHLIKTRGQQATLRCSPISGHTSVYWYQQALGLGLQFLLWYDEGEERNRGNFPPRFSGRQFPNYSSELNVNALELEDSALYLCASSRGPGAFFGQGTRLTVV.

Only a few counts were recorded for this clonotype. The chain recombines TRBV7-9 with TRBJ2-7, with TRBD1 as a possible D gene (7 bases). With 5 bases removed from V and 5 bases from J, the gap between germline ends came to 16 bases. Germline loops: CDR1 SEHNR, CDR2 FQNEAQ (reference sequence). The CDR3 has 14 residues. For the CDR3, the DNA is TGTGCCAGCAGCATGACAGGGAGGCGCGACGAGCAGTACTTC. Amino acid sequence: CASSMTGRRDEQYF. Based on the CDR3 plus reference TRBV7-9 and TRBJ2-7, the full variable domain is DTGVSQNPRHKITKRGQNVTFRCDPISEHNRLYWYRQTLGQGPEFLTYFQNEAQLEKSRLLSDRFSAERPKGSFSTLEIQRTEQGDSAMYLCASSMTGRRDEQYFGPGTRLTVT.

In this sample, this clonotype turned up many times. This chain uses TRBV7-6 with TRBJ2-2; D perhaps matches TRBD1 (5 bases). The CDR3 totals 15 residues. Germline V CDR1 and CDR2: SGHVS, FNYEAQ. V lost 5 bases to trimming and J lost 4 bases, with 14 bases between them. CDR3 DNA sequence: TGTGCCAGCAGCCCTTCCTGGGGCGGCACCGGGGAGCTGTTTTTT. This translates into CASSPSWGGTGELFF.

This clonotype was counted at least ten times. This chain connects TRBV2 to TRBJ1-1; D unresolved. The CDR3 sequence is 19 residues long. Germline V gene sequence: CDR1 SNHLY, CDR2 FYNNEI. The ends were cut back, 2 bases at V and 3 bases at J, with 25 bases in the middle. The CDR3 here is CASSEKGGWLSGLDTEAFF. The CDR3 bases are TGTGCCAGCAGTGAAAAGGGAGGATGGTTGTCAGGTTTGGACACTGAAGCTTTCTTT. Combining the CDR3 with reference TRBV2 and TRBJ1-1 gives the whole variable domain EPEVTQTPSHQVTQMGQEVILRCVPISNHLYFYWYRQILGQKVEFLVSFYNNEISEKSEIFDDQFSVERPDGSNFTLKIRSTKLEDSAMYFCASSEKGGWLSGLDTEAFFGQGTRLTVV.

This clonotype was recorded a few times. The rearrangement joins TRBV10-2 to TRBJ1-1; no clear D gene. Trimming shortened V by 0 bases and J by 0 bases, and 5 bases separated the two germline ends. This CDR3 is 14 amino acids long. The V gene's germline CDR1 is WSHSY and CDR2 SAAADI. The CDR3 sequence is CASSESFLNTEAFF. DNA for the CDR3: TGCGCCAGCAGTGAGTCGTTCTTGAACACTGAAGCTTTCTTT.

The CDR3 DNA reads as TGTGCCAGCAAGATTACAGGGGCAACTAATGAAAAACTGTTTTTT. Amino acid sequence: CASKITGATNEKLFF. The chain recombines TRBV2 with TRBJ1-4; 7 bases are a match to TRBD1. After removal of 7 bases from V and 0 bases from J, the junction contained 5 bases not matched to a gene. Germline V gene sequence: CDR1 SNHLY, CDR2 FYNNEI. This CDR3 spans 15 amino acids.

This clonotype was picked up a small number of times. The chain employs TRBV19 and TRBJ2-1, with no clear D. Trimming shortened V by 2 bases and J by 6 bases, and 8 bases separated the two germline ends. Germline V lookup: CDR1 LNHDA, CDR2 SQIVND (reference sequence). CDR3 length: 13 amino acids. The CDR3 DNA reads as TGTGCCAGTAGTATATTCTACTCCAATGAGCAGTTCTTC. Translating it yields CASSIFYSNEQFF. Supplemented by reference TRBV19 and TRBJ2-1, the full variable domain reads DGGITQSPKYLFRKEGQNVTLSCEQNLNHDAMYWYRQDPGQGLRLIYYSQIVNDFQKGDIAEGYSVSREKKESFPLTVTSAQKNPTAFYLCASSIFYSNEQFFGPGTRLTVL.

This sequence joins TRBV5-4 and TRBJ2-3; 9 bases fit TRBD2. Trimming cost V 2 bases and J 0 bases; bases outside gene matches: 4. The V gene's germline CDR1 is SGHNT and CDR2 YYREEE (reference sequence). CDR3 length equals 16 residues. Here the CDR3 DNA reads TGTGCCAGCAGCTTTGGAGCGGGGGGCAGCACAGATACGCAGTATTTT. It translates to CASSFGAGGSTDTQYF.

The V gene is TRBV19, the J gene TRBJ1-5, with 10 positions matching TRBD1. The CDR3 extends over 18 amino acids. Germline lookup yields CDR1 LNHDA and CDR2 SQIVND (reference sequence). The ends lost 5 bases at V and 4 bases at J; junction bases unmatched: 14. The CDR3 DNA reads TGTGCCAGTAGTCCCCCAGGGACAGACAGGGGGCCGAATCAGCCCCAGCATTTT. This translates into CASSPPGTDRGPNQPQHF.

The chain carries TRBV6-2 or TRBV6-3 and TRBJ2-5; D is unclear. Trimming took 2 bases from V and 0 from J, leaving 10 bases between them. The CDR3 is made up of 15 amino acids. From germline, CDR1 is MNHEY and CDR2 SVGEGT. CDR3 loop: CASSYGLQYQETQYF. CDR3 coding DNA: TGTGCCAGCAGTTACGGGTTACAGTACCAAGAGACCCAGTACTTC.

This rearrangement joins TRBV5-5 to TRBJ1-1, with D unresolved. Per the germline V gene, CDR1 is SGHKS and CDR2 is YYEKEE (reference sequence). V was trimmed by 1 base and J by 11 bases, leaving 15 bases between them. This CDR3 spans 13 amino acids. The CDR3 spells CASSLFSEDGAFF. As DNA, the CDR3 is TGTGCCAGCAGCTTGTTTTCGGAGGATGGGGCTTTCTTT.

The rearrangement links TRBV4-1 to TRBJ2-7; a weak D match, TRBD1 (5 bases). The germline V gene has CDR1 MGHRA and CDR2 YSYEKL. V dropped 0 bases and J dropped 0 bases, with 15 bases sitting between them. This CDR3 comprises 17 residues. DNA of the CDR3: TGCGCCAGCAGCCAAGATGGGCCAACAGGTAGCTCCTACGAGCAGTACTTC. It encodes CASSQDGPTGSSYEQYF.

This clonotype has just one count. The J gene is TRBJ2-3, the V gene TRBV12-3 or TRBV12-4; TRBD1 aligns across 7 bases. V gave up 5 bases and J gave up 3 bases; unmatched junction bases: 5. There are 14 residues in the CDR3. DNA for the CDR3: TGTGCCAGCAGTCATGACAGGGATACAGATACGCAGTATTTT. Residues: CASSHDRDTDTQYF.

The chain recombines TRBV11-2 with TRBJ2-5, with D perhaps TRBD1 (6 bases). The V gene lost 8 bases and the J gene lost 3 bases, with 13 bases spanning the gap. The V gene's germline CDR1 is SGHAT and CDR2 FQNNGV. This CDR3 spans 13 amino acids. The CDR3 sequence: CASCLTGKETQYF. The DNA of the CDR3 is TGTGCCAGCTGTCTCACAGGGAAAGAGACCCAGTACTTC.

This clonotype was counted only a few times. This sequence joins TRBV6-2 or TRBV6-3 and TRBJ2-1; 8 positions agree with TRBD1. The junction had 5 bases not matched to a gene; V was cut back by 7 bases and J by 6 bases. The germline V gene has CDR1 MNHEY and CDR2 SVGEGT. The CDR3 length is 13 residues. The CDR3 is CASIGQGVNEQFF. CDR3 sequence (DNA): TGTGCCAGCATCGGACAGGGTGTCAATGAGCAGTTCTTC.